This T cell receptor beta chain was sequenced in a study of CD8 T cells in ankylosing spondylitis. Broader study findings: What appeared characteristic of ankylosing spondylitis blood was a TCR beta motif of under 10 highly homologous variants. Reportedly, matched ankylosing spondylitis synovial fluid was significantly enriched for disease-linked clones. Some of the motif variants had earlier been found in reactive arthritis patients' fluid and blood.

CDR1 is SGHTA, CDR2 FQGNSA, per germline. The CDR3 has 13 amino acids. V lost 4 bases to trimming and J lost 5 bases; unmatched junction nucleotides: 2. The authors made TCR beta libraries by quantitative 5'-RACE with molecular barcodes. TCRdb re-called the 5' RACE reads through MiXCR, storing one row per CDR3 protein. This table holds about 800,000 distinct CDR3 sequences, 12% found once. This clonotype was picked up a small number of times. Its matching antigen is unknown. The sequence was obtained from a male donor with ankylosing spondylitis. The specimen was blood, either unsorted or a sorted T cell fraction (not recorded which). The chain has TRBV7-2 and TRBJ2-5; 9 nucleotides align to TRBD2. The CDR3 DNA reads as TGTGCCAGCAGCTACGGACTAGCGGAGACCCAGTACTTC. Its translation is CASSYGLAETQYF. Full variable domain (remainder filled in from reference TRBV7-2 and TRBJ2-5): GAGVSQSPSNKVTEKGKDVELRCDPISGHTALYWYRQSLGQGLEFLIYFQGNSAPDKSGLPSDRFSAERTGGSVSTLTIQRTQQEDSAVYLCASSYGLAETQYFGPGTRLLVL.